The 31 T cell receptor beta chains below come from one sample, sequenced in a study of CD8+ T cells in alopecia areata (dated by TCRdb to 2017 to 2018). The meaning of the sample's time point label: baseline before oral tofacitinib. Libraries were prepared through the immunoSEQ multiplex PCR assay. RNA was extracted from all samples and reverse transcribed into cDNA, which served as template for TCR sequencing. TCRdb provides this immuneACCESS table in a form limited to in-frame rearrangements. Some clones are lacking; in checked studies, under half of them reflect an unresolved V gene, and why the rest are absent is not known. This sample is represented by approximately 150,000 clones; 67% of them were singletons. The ten top clones hold roughly 10% of the sample. The sample consisted of CD8+ T cells sorted from blood, taken at week 0. The receptor set was obtained from a human donor with alopecia areata.

The CDR3 spells CASSLGSDTQYF. In DNA, the CDR3 is TGTGCCAGCAGTTTAGGGTCCGATACGCAGTATTTT. The rearrangement joins TRBV28 to TRBJ2-3; D is uncertain. From germline, CDR1 is MDHEN and CDR2 SYDVKM. This CDR3 is built from 12 residues. Trimming took off 2 bases at V and 6 bases at J, with 6 bases between the two ends. The whole variable domain, remainder taken from reference TRBV28 and TRBJ2-3, is DVKVTQSSRYLVKRTGEKVFLECVQDMDHENMFWYRQDPGLGLRLIYFSYDVKMKEKGDIPEGYSVSREKKERFSLILESASTNQTSMYLCASSLGSDTQYFGPGTRLTVL.

V usage is TRBV6-1 and J usage is TRBJ2-6; maybe TRBD2 (6 bases). V was pared by 2 bases and J by 0 bases, with 14 bases between. The CDR3 extends over 18 amino acids. The germline V gene encodes CDR1 MNHNS and CDR2 SASEGT. DNA of the CDR3: TGTGCCAGCAGTGAACTTAGCGGATTAGGCTCTGGGGCCAACGTCCTGACTTTC. Its translation: CASSELSGLGSGANVLTF.

The rearrangement uses TRBV5-4 and TRBJ2-3, with D perhaps matching TRBD1 (6 bases). Germline V gene sequence: CDR1 SGHNT, CDR2 YYREEE (reference sequence). V lost 2 bases, J lost 2 bases, and 15 bases lay in between. The CDR3 sequence is 16 residues long. The CDR3: CASSFLGATHTDTQYF. As DNA, the CDR3 is TGTGCCAGCAGCTTTTTGGGGGCTACCCACACAGATACGCAGTATTTT.

The CDR3 DNA reads TGCGCCAGCAGCTTTCGACAGAACACCGGGGAGCTGTTTTTT. It specifies CASSFRQNTGELFF. The chain is built from TRBV4-1 and TRBJ2-2, with D hard to call. From germline, CDR1 is MGHRA and CDR2 YSYEKL. Deletions cut 5 bases from V and 1 base from J, with 8 bases between. This CDR3 has 14 amino acids.

The rearrangement uses TRBV7-2 and TRBJ1-3; D remains ambiguous. There are 17 residues in the CDR3. V lost 5 bases and J 0 bases, leaving 17 bases between the germline ends. Germline values: CDR1 SGHTA, CDR2 FQGNSA. Here the CDR3 reads CASSRNSDASSGNTIYF. As DNA, the CDR3 is TGTGCCAGCAGCCGAAACTCAGACGCCAGCTCTGGAAACACCATATATTTT.

The sample holds one count of this clone. The rearrangement uses TRBV29-1 and TRBJ1-2; D might be TRBD1 (6 bases). The V end was cut by 1 base, the J end by 3 bases, with 9 bases between. Germline CDR1 SQVTM, CDR2 ANQGSEA. The CDR3 extends over 13 amino acids. The CDR3 is CSVEVGGDYGYTF. The CDR3 region has the DNA TGCAGCGTTGAAGTAGGGGGGGACTATGGCTACACCTTC.

This clone was detected only a few times. The chain links TRBV30 to TRBJ2-7; no definite D call. Trimming removed 5 bases at V and 3 bases at J, with 8 bases between. Germline CDR1 GTSNPN, CDR2 SVGIG (reference sequence). The CDR3 sequence is 11 residues long. DNA for the CDR3: TGTGCCTGGGCGGTGGGCTACGAGCAGTACTTC. It translates to CAWAVGYEQYF.

This clone is a singleton in its sample. This chain joins TRBV5-1 and TRBJ2-7, with D perhaps assigned TRBD1 or TRBD2 (5 bases each). Germline loops: CDR1 SGHRS, CDR2 YFSETQ. The CDR3 length is 16 residues. The V end was cut by 2 bases, the J end by 0 bases, with 15 bases between. Here the CDR3 reads CASSFDGTVLSYEQYF. The DNA of the CDR3 is TGCGCCAGCAGCTTTGACGGGACGGTCCTCTCCTACGAGCAGTACTTC.

This clone was observed a few times. DNA for the CDR3: TGCAGCGTCACTTCTCTACGGACAGGTTCCTACGAGCAGTACTTC. Translating gives CSVTSLRTGSYEQYF. The chain has TRBV29-1 and TRBJ2-7; 7 bases match TRBD1. The J segment lost 1 base and the V segment lost 6 bases, leaving 12 bases of the junction unmatched. CDR1 and CDR2 from the germline V gene are SQVTM and ANQGSEA. The CDR3 totals 15 residues.

This sequence joins TRBV30 and TRBJ2-5; D gene uncertain. Trimming cost V 4 bases and J 2 bases, with 17 bases left between them. The CDR3 is 15 amino acids. CDR1 is GTSNPN, CDR2 SVGIG, per germline (reference sequence). CDR3 DNA: TGTGCCTGGATTCTACGGACGAGTGGTCAAGAGACCCAGTACTTC. Protein product: CAWILRTSGQETQYF.

The rearrangement joins TRBV27 to TRBJ2-3; 14 nucleotides agree with TRBD2. J lost 0 bases, V lost 2 bases, and 10 bases had no gene match. CDR1 and CDR2 (germline): MNHEY, SMNVEV (reference sequence). The CDR3 has 20 amino acids. CDR3 coding DNA: TGTGCCAGCAGTTTAGTGGGCGGACTAGCGGGGGGAACTAGCACAGATACGCAGTATTTT. Translating it yields CASSLVGGLAGGTSTDTQYF.

This clone occurred a few times. The chain combines TRBV7-9 with TRBJ1-2; D gene ambiguous. CDR1 is SEHNR and CDR2 is FQNEAQ in the germline V gene (reference sequence). Trimming pared 10 bases from V and 7 bases from J, leaving 19 bases between. The CDR3 loop spans 13 amino acids. In nucleotides, the CDR3 is TGTGCCATCCCGGACGGTACCTTCCCTGGCTACACCTTC. The encoded protein is CAIPDGTFPGYTF.

The chain has TRBV7-6 and TRBJ2-5, with D perhaps TRBD2 (6 bases). Germline V lookup: CDR1 SGHVS, CDR2 FNYEAQ. The CDR3 has 13 amino acids. Trimming took 5 bases from V and 7 from J, leaving 14 bases between them. The CDR3 loop is CASSTGIGRTQYF. The CDR3 nucleotides read TGTGCCAGCAGCACGGGGATCGGGAGGACCCAGTACTTC.

V is TRBV30 and J is TRBJ1-1; TRBD1 agrees at 8 bases. Germline CDR1 reads GTSNPN; CDR2 reads SVGIG (reference sequence). With V trimmed by 3 bases and J by 6 bases, 3 bases remained unmatched. This CDR3 is 12 amino acids long. CDR3 in DNA: TGTGCCTGGAGCCCAGGGGGCTCTGAAGCTTTCTTT. It specifies CAWSPGGSEAFF.

The CDR3 region has the DNA TGTGCCTGGAGCTTGACAGGGATCGAAGAGCCCCAGCATTTT. Its protein is CAWSLTGIEEPQHF. The V call is TRBV30, the J call TRBJ1-5; TRBD1 matches at 7 bases. CDR1 is GTSNPN and CDR2 is SVGIG in the germline V gene (reference sequence). The CDR3 has 14 amino acids. The ends lost 3 bases at V and 8 bases at J; junction bases unmatched: 10.

The chain carries TRBV5-4 and TRBJ1-5; D is undetermined. V was cut by 0 bases and J by 5 bases, with 12 bases left in between. In germline, CDR1 is SGHNT, CDR2 YYREEE (reference sequence). The CDR3 covers 15 residues. DNA for the CDR3: TGTGCCAGCAGCTTGGCCGTGGGATCAGATCAGCCCCAGCATTTT. Protein product: CASSLAVGSDQPQHF.

The chain couples TRBV6-1 to TRBJ2-1; TRBD1 agrees at 11 bases. Germline CDR1 and CDR2: MNHNS and SASEGT. Germline trimming cut 4 bases from V and 7 bases from J; bases unmatched to any gene: 9. The CDR3 totals 16 residues. The CDR3 here is CASSVDRGRQVNEQFF. CDR3 coding DNA: TGTGCCAGCAGTGTGGACAGGGGGCGGCAAGTGAATGAGCAGTTCTTC.

The chain employs TRBV19 and TRBJ1-4, with TRBD1 identical over 7 bases. The CDR3 contains 14 residues. The germline CDR1 and CDR2 sequences are LNHDA and SQIVND (reference sequence). V shed 8 bases and J 3 bases; nucleotides not matched to a gene: 6. CDR3: CASGTGVPNEKLFF. As DNA, the CDR3 is TGTGCCAGTGGCACAGGGGTCCCTAATGAAAAACTGTTTTTT.

The sample holds one count of this clone. The chain has TRBV27 and TRBJ2-5; 9 nucleotides match TRBD1. The CDR3 totals 15 residues. Germline V gene sequence: CDR1 MNHEY, CDR2 SMNVEV (reference sequence). Trimming took 6 bases from V and 0 from J; bases not matched to a gene: 5. CDR3 in amino acids: CASRAGQGNQETQYF. CDR3 sequence (DNA): TGTGCCAGCAGAGCGGGACAGGGAAACCAAGAGACCCAGTACTTC.

The chain links TRBV7-9 to TRBJ1-5; 9 bases line up with TRBD1. Germline trimming cut 5 bases from V and 1 base from J; bases unmatched to any gene: 3. This CDR3 region has 15 residues. Germline lookup yields CDR1 SEHNR and CDR2 FQNEAQ (reference sequence). CDR3 DNA sequence: TGTGCCAGCAGCCCCGACAGGGGGAGCAATCAGCCCCAGCATTTT. Translation: CASSPDRGSNQPQHF. The whole variable domain, filled in from reference TRBV7-9 and TRBJ1-5, reads DTGVSQNPRHKITKRGQNVTFRCDPISEHNRLYWYRQTLGQGPEFLTYFQNEAQLEKSRLLSDRFSAERPKGSFSTLEIQRTEQGDSAMYLCASSPDRGSNQPQHFGDGTRLSIL.

The chain couples TRBV27 to TRBJ1-2, with TRBD1 as a possible D gene (5 bases). This CDR3 has 16 amino acids. The germline V gene has CDR1 MNHEY and CDR2 SMNVEV (reference sequence). Trimming stripped 7 bases from V and 5 bases from J, with 23 bases between. The CDR3 bases are TGTGCCAGCAAAATCGGGGGGGGGACTGGCGGATATGGCTACACCTTC. Translating gives CASKIGGGTGGYGYTF.

The rearrangement links TRBV29-1 to TRBJ2-1, with 10 bases matching TRBD1. The CDR3 consists of 14 residues. Germline-derived CDR1 and CDR2 are SQVTM and ANQGSEA. Trimming took 4 bases from V and 4 from J; bases not matched to a gene: 4. CDR3 DNA sequence: TGCAGCGTTGTGGGGACAGGGGCTTACAATGAGCAGTTCTTC. It translates to CSVVGTGAYNEQFF.

The CDR3 nucleotides are TGTGCCAGCAGTTTAGCGGGACAGGGGGAGACCCAGTACTTC. It yields the protein CASSLAGQGETQYF. This chain connects TRBV6-5 to TRBJ2-5; 10 nucleotides agree with TRBD1. Germline loops: CDR1 MNHEY, CDR2 SVGAGI. V shed 4 bases and J 5 bases; nucleotides not matched to a gene: 4. The CDR3 covers 14 residues.

This sequence joins TRBV29-1 and TRBJ1-2, with 10 bases matching TRBD1. The CDR3 has 12 residues. Germline lookup yields CDR1 SQVTM and CDR2 ANQGSEA. With V trimmed by 6 bases and J by 7 bases, 5 bases remained unmatched. CDR3 DNA sequence: TGCAGCGTAACGGACAGGGGGGCTGGCTACACCTTC. This sequence encodes CSVTDRGAGYTF.

This chain uses TRBV29-1 with TRBJ1-3; no firm D call. The germline gives CDR1 SQVTM, CDR2 ANQGSEA. The CDR3 length is 12 residues. V lost 3 bases to trimming and J lost 4 bases, with 7 bases between them. The CDR3 sequence is CSVEAGGNTIYF. The CDR3 nucleotides are TGCAGCGTTGAGGCAGGAGGAAACACCATATATTTT.

The chain links TRBV30 to TRBJ2-7, with TRBD1 identical over 8 bases. Germline CDR1 and CDR2: GTSNPN and SVGIG (reference sequence). Losses at the gene ends were 4 bases for V and 0 bases for J; bases not matched to a gene: 8. This CDR3 region has 15 residues. CDR3 region: CAWNPRDRSSYEQYF. As DNA, the CDR3 is TGTGCCTGGAATCCCCGGGACAGGTCCTCCTACGAGCAGTACTTC.

This clone showed up just a few times. The rearrangement joins TRBV7-2 to TRBJ2-7; 8 bases are shared with TRBD2. Germline CDR1 reads SGHTA; CDR2 reads FQGNSA. J was trimmed by 1 base and V by 3 bases; bases with no gene match: 5. The CDR3 is made up of 15 amino acids. The CDR3 nucleotides read TGTGCCAGCAGCTTTACGACTAGCGTATCCTACGAGCAGTACTTC. The encoded protein is CASSFTTSVSYEQYF. Full variable domain (rest looked up from reference TRBV7-2 and TRBJ2-7): GAGVSQSPSNKVTEKGKDVELRCDPISGHTALYWYRQSLGQGLEFLIYFQGNSAPDKSGLPSDRFSAERTGGSVSTLTIQRTQQEDSAVYLCASSFTTSVSYEQYFGPGTRLTVT.

This CDR3 reads CASRASRYYYEQYF. CDR3 bases: TGTGCCAGCAGAGCTAGCCGGTACTACTACGAGCAGTACTTC. The genes are TRBV2 and TRBJ2-7; weak D call: TRBD2 (5 bases). The CDR3 covers 14 residues. Looked up from germline, CDR1 is SNHLY and CDR2 is FYNNEI. The V end was cut by 6 bases, the J end by 3 bases, with 15 bases between.

This clone was seen a few times. CDR3 region: CASGTGTSYEQYF. The DNA for the CDR3 is TGTGCCAGCGGAACCGGGACTTCGTACGAGCAGTACTTC. This chain joins TRBV7-9 and TRBJ2-7, with D tentatively TRBD2 (6 bases). Germline-derived CDR1 and CDR2 are SEHNR and FQNEAQ (reference sequence). The CDR3 length is 13 residues. Trimming stripped 8 bases from V and 4 bases from J, with 15 bases between.

In the case of this clone: Other DNA sequences in the sample encode the same CDR3. The chain joins TRBV27 to TRBJ1-2, with D uncertain. V gave up 5 bases and J gave up 2 bases, with 9 bases separating them. This CDR3 spans 13 amino acids. Germline lookup yields CDR1 MNHEY and CDR2 SMNVEV (reference sequence). The CDR3 region has the DNA TGTGCCAGCAGTCCGACGGTCAACTATGGCTACACCTTC. Translating it yields CASSPTVNYGYTF.

V and J are TRBV5-1 and TRBJ1-6; TRBD1 is a possible D gene (6 bases). V was pared by 2 bases and J by 8 bases, with 14 bases between. Germline V gene lookup returns CDR1 SGHRS and CDR2 YFSETQ. The CDR3 is 15 residues long. CDR3 region: CASSFSSGAYSPLHF. CDR3 nucleotides: TGCGCCAGCAGCTTTTCGTCAGGGGCATATTCACCCCTCCACTTT.